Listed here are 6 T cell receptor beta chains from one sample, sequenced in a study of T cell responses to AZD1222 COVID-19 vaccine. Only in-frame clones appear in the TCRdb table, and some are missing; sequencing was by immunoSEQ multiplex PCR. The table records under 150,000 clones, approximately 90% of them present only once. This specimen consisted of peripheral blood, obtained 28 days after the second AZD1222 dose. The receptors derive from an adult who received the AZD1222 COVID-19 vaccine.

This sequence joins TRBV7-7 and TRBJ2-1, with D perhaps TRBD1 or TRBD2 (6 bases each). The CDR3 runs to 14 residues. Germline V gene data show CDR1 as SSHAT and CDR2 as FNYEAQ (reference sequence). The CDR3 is CAGSLYRGLNEQFF. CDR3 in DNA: TGTGCTGGCAGCTTATATCGGGGGCTCAATGAGCAGTTCTTC.

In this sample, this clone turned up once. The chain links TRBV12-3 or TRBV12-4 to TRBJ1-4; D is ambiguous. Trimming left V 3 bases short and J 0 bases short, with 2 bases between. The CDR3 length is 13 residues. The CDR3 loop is CASSFATNEKLFF. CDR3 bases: TGTGCCAGCAGTTTCGCAACTAATGAAAAACTGTTTTTT.

The CDR3 is CAISGGGGGSNQPQHF. CDR3 sequence (DNA): TGTGCCATCAGTGGGGGGGGCGGCGGGAGCAATCAGCCCCAGCATTTT. This chain joins TRBV10-3 and TRBJ1-5, with a weak D call TRBD1 (6 bases). This CDR3 is 16 amino acids long. V lost 4 bases to trimming and J lost 1 base, with 14 bases between them. Germline lookup yields CDR1 ENHRY and CDR2 SYGVKD.

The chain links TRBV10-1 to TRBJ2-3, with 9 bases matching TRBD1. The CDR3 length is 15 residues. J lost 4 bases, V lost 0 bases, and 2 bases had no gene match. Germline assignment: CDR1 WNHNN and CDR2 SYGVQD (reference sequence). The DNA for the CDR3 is TGCGCCAGCAGTGAGTCTGGGACAGGGCCAGATACGCAGTATTTT. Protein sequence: CASSESGTGPDTQYF.

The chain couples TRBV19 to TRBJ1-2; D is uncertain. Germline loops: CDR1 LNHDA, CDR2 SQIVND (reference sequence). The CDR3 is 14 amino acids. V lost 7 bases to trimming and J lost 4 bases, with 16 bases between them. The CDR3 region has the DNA TGTGCCAGTAAGAGCAACTCTGATAGCTATGGCTACACCTTC. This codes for CASKSNSDSYGYTF.

The DNA for the CDR3 is TGTGCCAGCAGCTTAGAAGGCACCTATGGCTACACCTTC. This translates into CASSLEGTYGYTF. This rearrangement joins TRBV11-2 to TRBJ1-2, with unresolved D. V was pared by 0 bases and J by 4 bases, with 6 bases between. The CDR3 length is 13 residues. The germline CDR1 and CDR2 sequences are SGHAT and FQNNGV. The full variable domain, in which reference TRBV11-2 and TRBJ1-2 provide the parts outside the CDR3, is EAGVAQSPRYKIIEKRQSVAFWCNPISGHATLYWYQQILGQGPKLLIQFQNNGVVDDSQLPKDRFSAERLKGVDSTLKIQPAKLEDSAVYLCASSLEGTYGYTFGSGTRLTVV.